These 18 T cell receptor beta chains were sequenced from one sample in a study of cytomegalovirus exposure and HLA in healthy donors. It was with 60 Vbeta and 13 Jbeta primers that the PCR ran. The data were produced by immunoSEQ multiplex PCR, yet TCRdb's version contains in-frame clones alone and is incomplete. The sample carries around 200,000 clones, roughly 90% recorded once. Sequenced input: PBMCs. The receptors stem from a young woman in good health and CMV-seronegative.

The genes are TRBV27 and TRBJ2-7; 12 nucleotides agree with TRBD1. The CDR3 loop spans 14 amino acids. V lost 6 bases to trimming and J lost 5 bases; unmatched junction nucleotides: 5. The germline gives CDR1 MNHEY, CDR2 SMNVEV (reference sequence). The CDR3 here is CASSRDRGHNEQYF. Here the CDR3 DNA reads TGTGCCAGCAGCCGGGACAGGGGGCATAACGAGCAGTACTTC.

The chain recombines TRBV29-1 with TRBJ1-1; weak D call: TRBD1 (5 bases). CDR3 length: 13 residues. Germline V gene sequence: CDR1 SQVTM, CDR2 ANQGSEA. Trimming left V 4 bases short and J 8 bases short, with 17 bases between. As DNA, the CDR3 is TGCAGCGTTGGGGGGTGGGGCGGGACCGAAGCTTTCTTT. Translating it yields CSVGGWGGTEAFF.

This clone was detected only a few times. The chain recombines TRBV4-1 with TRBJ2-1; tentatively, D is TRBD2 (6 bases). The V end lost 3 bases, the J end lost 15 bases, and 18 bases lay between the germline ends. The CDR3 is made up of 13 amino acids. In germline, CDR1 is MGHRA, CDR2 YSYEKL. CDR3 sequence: CASSHSPSGVWFF. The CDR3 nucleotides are TGCGCCAGCAGCCATTCTCCCTCGGGGGTCTGGTTCTTC.

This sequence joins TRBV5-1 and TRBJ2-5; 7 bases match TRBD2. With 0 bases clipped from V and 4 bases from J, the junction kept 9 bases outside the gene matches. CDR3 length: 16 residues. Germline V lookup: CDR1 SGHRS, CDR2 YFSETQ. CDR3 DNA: TGCGCCAGCAGCTTGGTACCGGGGGGAAGGAGAGAGACCCAGTACTTC. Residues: CASSLVPGGRRETQYF.

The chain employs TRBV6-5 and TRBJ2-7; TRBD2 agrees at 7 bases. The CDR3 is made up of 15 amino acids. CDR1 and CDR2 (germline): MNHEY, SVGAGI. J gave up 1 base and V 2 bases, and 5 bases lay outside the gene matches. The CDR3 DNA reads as TGTGCCAGCAGTTACGTCAGGACTAGTTCCTACGAGCAGTACTTC. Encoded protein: CASSYVRTSSYEQYF.

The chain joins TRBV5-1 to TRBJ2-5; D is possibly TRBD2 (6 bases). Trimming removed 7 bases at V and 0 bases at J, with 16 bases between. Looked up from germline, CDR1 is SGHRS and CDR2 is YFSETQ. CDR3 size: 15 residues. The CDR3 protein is CASGREQIYQETQYF. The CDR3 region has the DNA TGCGCCAGCGGGCGGGAACAGATCTACCAAGAGACCCAGTACTTC.

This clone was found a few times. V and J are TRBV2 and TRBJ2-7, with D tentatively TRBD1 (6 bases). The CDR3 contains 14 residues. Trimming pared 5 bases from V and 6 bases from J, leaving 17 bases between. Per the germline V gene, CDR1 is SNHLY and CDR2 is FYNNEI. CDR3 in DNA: TGTGCCAGCAGTTACGGACAGATCTTGAGCGAGCAGTACTTC. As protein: CASSYGQILSEQYF.

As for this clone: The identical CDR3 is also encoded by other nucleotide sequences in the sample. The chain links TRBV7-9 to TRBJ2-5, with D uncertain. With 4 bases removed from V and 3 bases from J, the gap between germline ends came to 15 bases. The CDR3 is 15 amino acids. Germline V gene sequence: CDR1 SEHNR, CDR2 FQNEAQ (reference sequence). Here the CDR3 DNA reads TGTGCCAGCAGCTGGATGGCTGTACAGAAAGAGACCCAGTACTTC. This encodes CASSWMAVQKETQYF.

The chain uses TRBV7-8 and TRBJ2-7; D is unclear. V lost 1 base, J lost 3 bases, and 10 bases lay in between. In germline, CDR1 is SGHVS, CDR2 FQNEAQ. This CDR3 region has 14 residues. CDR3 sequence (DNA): TGTGCCAGCAGCTTAGAGTCGCGGAACTACGAGCAGTACTTC. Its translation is CASSLESRNYEQYF.

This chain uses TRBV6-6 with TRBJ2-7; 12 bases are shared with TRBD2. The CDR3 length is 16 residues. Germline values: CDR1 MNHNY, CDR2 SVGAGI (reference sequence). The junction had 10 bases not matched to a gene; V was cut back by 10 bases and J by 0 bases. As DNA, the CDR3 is TGTGCCATGGGACTAGCGGGTAACCCGAGCTCCTACGAGCAGTACTTC. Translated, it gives CAMGLAGNPSSYEQYF.

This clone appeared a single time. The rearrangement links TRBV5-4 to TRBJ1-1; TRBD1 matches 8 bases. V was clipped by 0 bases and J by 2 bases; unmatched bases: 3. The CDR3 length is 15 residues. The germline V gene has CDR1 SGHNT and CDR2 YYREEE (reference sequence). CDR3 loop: CASSLGGQANTEAFF. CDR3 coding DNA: TGTGCCAGCAGCTTGGGGGGACAGGCTAACACTGAAGCTTTCTTT. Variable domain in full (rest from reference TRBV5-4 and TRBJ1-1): ETGVTQSPTHLIKTRGQQVTLRCSSQSGHNTVSWYQQALGQGPQFIFQYYREEENGRGNFPPRFSGLQFPNYSSELNVNALELDDSALYLCASSLGGQANTEAFFGQGTRLTVV.

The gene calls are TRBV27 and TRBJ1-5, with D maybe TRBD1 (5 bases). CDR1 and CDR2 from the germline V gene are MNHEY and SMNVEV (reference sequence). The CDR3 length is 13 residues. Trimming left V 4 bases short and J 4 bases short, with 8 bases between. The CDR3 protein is CASSWGGNQPQHF. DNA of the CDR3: TGTGCCAGCAGTTGGGGGGGGAATCAGCCCCAGCATTTT.

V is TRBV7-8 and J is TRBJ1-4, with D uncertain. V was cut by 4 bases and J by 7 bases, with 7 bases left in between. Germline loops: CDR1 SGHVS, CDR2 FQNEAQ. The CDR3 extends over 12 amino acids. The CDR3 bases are TGTGCCAGCAGCTCCCTTTCTGAAAAACTGTTTTTT. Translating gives CASSSLSEKLFF.

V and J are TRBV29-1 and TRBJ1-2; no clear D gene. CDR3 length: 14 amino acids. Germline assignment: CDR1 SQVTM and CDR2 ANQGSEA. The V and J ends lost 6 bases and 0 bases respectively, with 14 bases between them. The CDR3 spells CSVPKAGANYGYTF. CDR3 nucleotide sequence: TGCAGCGTCCCGAAGGCCGGAGCTAACTATGGCTACACCTTC.

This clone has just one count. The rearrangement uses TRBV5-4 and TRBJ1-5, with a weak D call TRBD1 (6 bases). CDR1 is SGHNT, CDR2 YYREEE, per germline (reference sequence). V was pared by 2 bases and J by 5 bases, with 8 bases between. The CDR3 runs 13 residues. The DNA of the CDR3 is TGTGCCAGCAGCTTAGGGGGGGATCAGCCCCAGCATTTT. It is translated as CASSLGGDQPQHF.

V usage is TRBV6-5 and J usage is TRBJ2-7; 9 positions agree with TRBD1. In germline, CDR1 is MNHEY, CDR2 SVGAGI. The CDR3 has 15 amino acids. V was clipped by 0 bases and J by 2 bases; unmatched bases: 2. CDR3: CASSYSRTGAYEQYF. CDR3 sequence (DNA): TGTGCCAGCAGTTACTCTAGGACAGGGGCCTACGAGCAGTACTTC.

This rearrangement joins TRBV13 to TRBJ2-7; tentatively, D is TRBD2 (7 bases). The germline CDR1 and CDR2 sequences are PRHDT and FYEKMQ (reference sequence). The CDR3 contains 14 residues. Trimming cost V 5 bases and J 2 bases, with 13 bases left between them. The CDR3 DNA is TGTGCCAGCAGCCCCTGGGGGGGGCCCTACGAGCAGTACTTC. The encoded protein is CASSPWGGPYEQYF.

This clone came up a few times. As DNA, the CDR3 is TGTGCCATCAGTGAGGGACTAGCGGGCCGGGCCGACGAGCAGTACTTC. Its protein is CAISEGLAGRADEQYF. The chain has TRBV10-3 and TRBJ2-7, with TRBD2 identical over 11 bases. This CDR3 is built from 16 residues. CDR1 is ENHRY, CDR2 SYGVKD, per germline. With V trimmed by 2 bases and J by 5 bases, 8 bases remained unmatched.